Below are 2 T cell receptor beta chains sequenced from a single sample in a study of shared clonotypes between healthy human individuals (dated by TCRdb to the early 2020s). Library construction relied on the immunoSEQ multiplex PCR assay. TCRdb retrieved this table from immuneACCESS and kept in-frame rearrangements only. Not all clones are present; in checked studies, unresolved V genes account for under half, and no reason is known for the remainder. Recorded for this sample are a few million clones; nearly 97% of them occurred a single time. The ten largest clonotypes hold around 0.13% of the sample. Material for sequencing was naive CD4+ T cells sorted from blood. Read against the paper, the sample's cell subset or site label means: CD45RA+ positively selected. These receptors originate from a man aged 18 to 29 in good health.

CDR3 sequence reads: CASRRLAGGPDSYEQYF. As DNA, the CDR3 is TGTGCCAGCCGGCGTCTAGCGGGAGGACCTGACTCCTACGAGCAGTACTTC. V gene TRBV21-1 combines with J gene TRBJ2-7; TRBD2 reflects the table's D call only, with no check against the DNA. TRBV21-1 is a recognized pseudogene. The CDR3 has 17 amino acids.

With regard to this clone: The same CDR3 can be traced to other DNA sequences in this sample. The rearrangement links TRBV30 to TRBJ1-6, with D uncertain. Trimming pared 0 bases from V and 9 bases from J, leaving 3 bases between. Germline lookup yields CDR1 GTSNPN and CDR2 SVGIG (reference sequence). The CDR3 spans 11 residues. CDR3 DNA sequence: TGTGCCTGGAGTGTGGGTTCACCCCTCCACTTT. Protein product: CAWSVGSPLHF.